Listed below are T cell receptor beta chains from one sample, sequenced in a study of vaccination and CD4 T cells after COVID-19. The antigens of these receptors remain unknown. TCRdb reanalysed the PCR reads using MiXCR and keeps one entry per CDR3 protein. This table has approximately 21,000 distinct CDR3 sequences, around 44% appearing once. This sample comprised CD4+ T cells from blood, cultured in vitro, obtained before SARS-CoV-2 vaccination. The receptors derive from a human donor who had recovered from COVID-19. Both conserved end residues are part of each CDR3. The order of the fields is J gene, D gene, V gene, clone size, CDR3 DNA, CDR3 protein. The D gene is left open where the match is weak. Expanded clones get a size class; other rows say once, few or many, or leave the size out.

TRBJ2-3 | TRBD2 | TRBV20-1 | . | TGCAGTGCTAAGAGCGGGGGGCCAGATACGCAGTATTTT | CSAKSGGPDTQYF
TRBJ2-1 | TRBD1 | TRBV7-3 | few | TGTGCCAGCAGCTTAAACAGGGGGAATGAGCAGTTCTTC | CASSLNRGNEQFF
TRBJ2-6 | . | TRBV21-1 | few | TGTGCCAGCACCCCCGGGACAGGGCACTCTGGGGCCAACGTCCTGACTTTC | CASTPGTGHSGANVLTF
TRBJ1-2 | . | TRBV6-5 | once | TGTGCCAGCAGTTTCGGACAAGGGGGGGACTATGGCTACACCTTC | CASSFGQGGDYGYTF
TRBJ2-1 | . | TRBV11-3 | . | TGTGCCAGCAGCTTTCTGCGCGAGGCGAGTGAGCAGTTCTTC | CASSFLREASEQFF
TRBJ2-1 | . | TRBV7-7 | few | TGTGCCAGCAGCGCTGACGGTTACCGCATGTTCTTC | CASSADGYRMFF
TRBJ1-6 | . | TRBV2 | . | TGTGCCAGCAGTGATTACCGTCCAGGGGTTTCACCCCTCCACTTT | CASSDYRPGVSPLHF
TRBJ1-1 | TRBD1 | TRBV20-1 | . | TGCAGTGCTAGGCGTGCAGGGGGCACTGAAGCTTTCTTT | CSARRAGGTEAFF
TRBJ1-2 | . | TRBV28 | once | TGTGCCAGCAGGCCCTACCGGACCCTAATTTATGGCTACACCTTC | CASRPYRTLIYGYTF
TRBJ2-1 | TRBD2 | TRBV28 | . | TGTGCCAGCAGTTCCCGGACTAGCGGTCTTTACAATGAGCAGTTCTTC | CASSSRTSGLYNEQFF
TRBJ1-1 | . | TRBV19 | . | TGTGCCAGTCGACCCCCCAGGGGCGGGACTGAAGCTTTCTTT | CASRPPRGGTEAFF
TRBJ1-1 | . | TRBV7-9 | few | TGTGCCAGCAGCTCCAATCTGATCACTGAAGCTTTCTTT | CASSSNLITEAFF
TRBJ2-3 | . | TRBV5-1 | once | TGCGCCAGCAGCGGGGGAGCCTTACGAGATACGCAGTATTTT | CASSGGALRDTQYF
TRBJ2-5 | TRBD1 | TRBV7-9 | few | TGTGCCAGCAGCAATACCGGGACAGGGGTAGTAGGTATGGAGACCCAGTACTTC | CASSNTGTGVVGMETQYF
TRBJ1-1 | TRBD1 | TRBV7-2 | . | TGTGCCAGCAGCTTAAGGACAGGGATGAACACTGAAGCTTTCTTT | CASSLRTGMNTEAFF
TRBJ1-2 | . | TRBV20-1 | few | TGCAGTGCTAGAGGGGAGGGGATCGACTATGGCTACACCTTC | CSARGEGIDYGYTF
TRBJ2-3 | . | TRBV7-3 | few | TGTGCCAGCAGCCTTAGCAGGGTTAGCACAGATACGCAGTATTTT | CASSLSRVSTDTQYF
TRBJ2-7 | . | TRBV7-7 | . | TGTGCCAGCAGCAACGGGCTTGCCTACGAGCAGTACTTC | CASSNGLAYEQYF
TRBJ2-5 | . | TRBV20-1 | few | TGCAGTGCTAGAGAGGGGGCAGAGACCCAGTACTTC | CSAREGAETQYF
TRBJ2-3 | TRBD1 | TRBV7-6 | few | TGTGCCAGCAGCTTTACCCCCGGGACAGGGGACACAGATACGCAGTATTTT | CASSFTPGTGDTDTQYF
TRBJ2-3 | TRBD2 | TRBV7-2 | few | TGTGCCAGCAGCTTTGGCGGGAGTGGGGGATCGGATACGCAGTATTTT | CASSFGGSGGSDTQYF
TRBJ2-1 | TRBD2 | TRBV19 | . | TGTGCCAGTAGCCAACGACTAGCGGGGGGGCTCGGGGAGCAGTTCTTC | CASSQRLAGGLGEQFF
TRBJ2-5 | TRBD1 | TRBV6-2/TRBV6-3 | . | TGTGCCAGCAGTTATGGCCTAGGACAGGGATCAGAGACCCAGTACTTC | CASSYGLGQGSETQYF
TRBJ1-1 | . | TRBV7-2 | . | TGTGCCAGCAGCCAACTCAGGGCCCAGGACACTGAAGCTTTCTTT | CASSQLRAQDTEAFF
TRBJ2-7 | TRBD1 | TRBV7-2 | . | TGTGCCAGCAGCCGGCCGGGACAGGGCCCCTACGAGCAGTACTTC | CASSRPGQGPYEQYF
TRBJ2-7 | . | TRBV7-8 | few | TGTGCCAGCAGCTTAAGTCTCGATCGGACCTACGAGCAGTACTTC | CASSLSLDRTYEQYF
TRBJ1-1 | . | TRBV6-1 | . | TGTGCCAGCAGGCCGGGACGCATGAACACTGAAGCTTTCTTT | CASRPGRMNTEAFF
TRBJ1-5 | . | TRBV12-5 | . | TGTGCTAGTGGTCCGCCCGGATCGGACCGGGGGGTTAATCAGCCCCAGCATTTT | CASGPPGSDRGVNQPQHF
TRBJ2-7 | TRBD2 | TRBV7-9 | . | TGTGCCAGCAGCCCCACCGGGACTAGCGTCTTAGAGGGGTACGAGCAGTACTTC | CASSPTGTSVLEGYEQYF
TRBJ2-5 | TRBD2 | TRBV7-8 | . | TGTGCCAGCAGCCCAAGCGCTAGCGGCCAAGAGACCCAGTACTTC | CASSPSASGQETQYF
TRBJ2-7 | . | TRBV10-1 | . | TGCGCCAGCAGTGACGTTCGGCACAGCTCCTACGAGCAGTACTTC | CASSDVRHSSYEQYF
TRBJ2-1 | . | TRBV6-2/TRBV6-3 | few | TGTGCCAGCAGCTCGTCGCTGGTTTACAATGAGCAGTTCTTC | CASSSSLVYNEQFF
TRBJ2-2 | . | TRBV7-2 | . | TGTGCCAGCAGCTTAACCGCCCCCGGCACCGGGGAGCTGTTTTTT | CASSLTAPGTGELFF
TRBJ1-2 | TRBD1 | TRBV19 | . | TGTGCCAGTAGTACCGGACAGGGGATGGTTGGCTACACCTTC | CASSTGQGMVGYTF
TRBJ2-5 | TRBD2 | TRBV7-2 | . | TGTGCCAGCAGCTCCCAAGCGGGGGCCCACCAAGAGACCCAGTACTTC | CASSSQAGAHQETQYF
TRBJ1-6 | TRBD1 | TRBV6-1 | . | TGTGCCAGCAGGGACAGGGGGATTGATTCACCCCTCCACTTT | CASRDRGIDSPLHF
TRBJ1-2 | . | TRBV19 | few | TGTGCCAGTAGTAAACCCGCCCGGGGAGATGCTGGCTACACCTTC | CASSKPARGDAGYTF
TRBJ2-5 | . | TRBV20-1 | few | TGCAGTGCTAGAGGGGTATGGTCTGGGGCGGTTGGACAAGAGACCCAGTACTTC | CSARGVWSGAVGQETQYF
TRBJ2-1 | TRBD2 | TRBV7-2 | few | TGTGCCAGCAGCCCTCGACCGCCCACTAGCGGGGGGTCTGAGCAGTTCTTC | CASSPRPPTSGGSEQFF
TRBJ1-3 | . | TRBV19 | . | TGTGCCAGTAGTAGTTCTGTCTCTGGAAACACCATATATTTT | CASSSSVSGNTIYF
TRBJ1-2 | . | TRBV6-1 | few | TGTGCCAGCAGTGAGGCGTGGGGAAATGGGGGATATGGCTACACCTTC | CASSEAWGNGGYGYTF
TRBJ1-5 | . | TRBV27 | . | TGTGCCAGCAGTTTACTAGGGGTAAATCAGCCCCAGCATTTT | CASSLLGVNQPQHF
TRBJ1-1 | . | TRBV5-4 | . | TGTGCCAGCAGCTTGCAGTTAGGTGCTGAAGCTTTCTTT | CASSLQLGAEAFF
TRBJ2-2 | . | TRBV27 | . | TGTGCCAGCAGTCCTTTGACAGGGAGGGGTTATTCCGGGGAGCTGTTTTTT | CASSPLTGRGYSGELFF
TRBJ2-1 | . | TRBV29-1 | . | TGCAGCTTCTACTTAAGCTCCTACAATGAGCAGTTCTTC | CSFYLSSYNEQFF
TRBJ1-6 | TRBD1 | TRBV12-3/TRBV12-4 | few | TGTGCCAGCAGTAAACGACAGGGGGCACGTTCACCCCTCCACTTT | CASSKRQGARSPLHF
TRBJ2-2 | . | TRBV20-1 | . | TGCAGTGCCTTGGGGGGTACCGGGGAGCTGTTTTTT | CSALGGTGELFF
TRBJ1-2 | TRBD1 | TRBV20-1 | . | TGCAGTGCTAGAGATTTTGGGACAGGGGGCGGCTACACCTTC | CSARDFGTGGGYTF
TRBJ2-7 | . | TRBV6-5 | . | TGTGCCAGCAGTTACTCGAGCATGGGTGGCTACGAGCAGTACTTC | CASSYSSMGGYEQYF
TRBJ2-7 | . | TRBV6-1 | . | TGTGCCAGCAGTATCGCCGGGGCCTCCACCTACGAGCAGTACTTC | CASSIAGASTYEQYF
TRBJ2-5 | . | TRBV7-2 | . | TGTGCCAGCAGTTGGGTTCGGGGCCGAGAGACCCAGTACTTC | CASSWVRGRETQYF
TRBJ2-2 | TRBD2 | TRBV7-3 | few | TGTGCCAGCAGTTTAGGGCTAGCGGGTAACACCGGGGAGCTGTTTTTT | CASSLGLAGNTGELFF
TRBJ1-1 | . | TRBV28 | . | TGTGCCAGCAGTTTTTTATCCGGGGTTAGCACTGAAGCTTTCTTT | CASSFLSGVSTEAFF
TRBJ2-7 | . | TRBV4-1 | once | TGCGCCAGCAGCCAAGACCGGGGCGTCTACGAGCAGTACTTC | CASSQDRGVYEQYF
TRBJ2-2 | . | TRBV19 | . | TGTGCCAGTAGTATAGCAGTCGACACCGGGGAGCTGTTTTTT | CASSIAVDTGELFF
TRBJ2-3 | . | TRBV5-4 | . | TGTGCCAGCAGCTTGGAACCCGTAACCACAGATACGCAGTATTTT | CASSLEPVTTDTQYF
TRBJ1-1 | TRBD1 | TRBV30 | few | TGTGCCTGGAGTGCTTCTCGGGACAGGAGGACTGAAGCTTTCTTT | CAWSASRDRRTEAFF
TRBJ1-1 | . | TRBV19 | . | TGTGCCAGTAGTATAGGTCGGGGATGGAACACTGAAGCTTTCTTT | CASSIGRGWNTEAFF
TRBJ2-7 | . | TRBV15 | . | TGTGCCACCAGCAGAGATACAGACTACGAGCAGTACTTC | CATSRDTDYEQYF
TRBJ2-3 | TRBD2 | TRBV7-9 | once | TGTGCCAGCAGCTTATCTGCTAGCGGGAGGAGCACAGATACGCAGTATTTT | CASSLSASGRSTDTQYF